These T cell receptor beta chains were read from a single sample in a study of CXCR3-negative and CXCR3-positive naive CD8 T cells. TCRdb reprocessed the 5' RACE reads; each CDR3 protein has one entry and no DNA is given. The table counts 150,000 or so distinct CDR3 sequences; 0.45% to 0.6% lies in the top ten. Sequenced input: naive CXCR3+ CD8+ T cells from blood. Receptors originate from a human donor in good health. Some clones in this sample may be carry-over from other donors' samples. Both conserved end residues are part of each CDR3.

j_gene,v_gene,CDR3aa
TRBJ2-2,TRBV15,CATSGITGTGLVVGELFF
TRBJ2-2,TRBV29-1,CSVAGQGYGRRNTGELFF
TRBJ2-1,TRBV24-1,CATRSGTEQFF
TRBJ2-5,TRBV5-5,CASSSGDFGPQETQYF
TRBJ1-6,TRBV5-6,CASSLAVNSPLHF
TRBJ2-7,TRBV7-9,CASSSGQDHSYEQYF
TRBJ2-7,TRBV4-1,CASSQEDRAGSYEQYF
TRBJ2-5,TRBV6-5,CASSLARGAEETQYF
TRBJ2-7,TRBV20-1,CSARGGGLYEQYF
TRBJ2-7,TRBV28,CASSFDQGNYEQYF
TRBJ1-1,TRBV5-6,CASSLAANTEAFF
TRBJ2-7,TRBV3-1,CASSQEISGLAGISYEQYF
TRBJ2-6,TRBV7-9,CASSPRQGTSGANVLTF
TRBJ2-4,TRBV7-2,CASSFYIGRAKNIQYF
TRBJ2-2,TRBV6-4,CASSDSGGANTGELFF
TRBJ2-7,TRBV5-1,CASGETPGSEQYF
TRBJ2-3,TRBV24-1,CATSGGTYTDTQYF
TRBJ2-2,TRBV5-1,CASSLSRSGELFF
TRBJ2-3,TRBV7-6,CASSSPPGTGSTDTQYF
TRBJ2-7,TRBV29-1,CSVVYVSEQYF
TRBJ2-1,TRBV28,CASTLRQRQDNEQFF
TRBJ1-1,TRBV28,CASIRAAEAFF
TRBJ2-2,TRBV4-2,CASSQDVGLILNTGELFF
TRBJ1-2,TRBV10-3,CAISETTGTGGDGYTF
TRBJ2-3,TRBV4-3,CASSQDGADTQYF
TRBJ2-7,TRBV5-1,CASSSGSVNEQYF
TRBJ2-3,TRBV7-3,CASSLIGPDSTDTQYF
TRBJ2-3,TRBV14,CASSQAQLAGADTQYF
TRBJ2-7,TRBV10-3,CAIRDEAASSYEQYF
TRBJ2-1,TRBV11-3,CASSFPGYNEQFF
TRBJ2-6,TRBV28,CASSPYTAGANVLTF